This is a list of T cell receptor beta chains from one sample in a study. TCRdb reprocessed the RT-PCR reads with MiXCR, giving one entry per CDR3 protein. The profile covers more than 600,000 distinct CDR3 sequences, with 12% to 15% appearing a single time and 3.6% taken by the ten largest. What was sequenced was memory CD4+ T cells from blood. The receptors were gathered from a female donor in good health, serving as a healthy control. CDR3s include the opening cysteine and the closing phenylalanine or tryptophan. D genes are given only for firm matches. Size is stated for part of the rows, as once, few or many counts, or as a class when the clone is expanded.

size | J | V | D | DNA | CDR3
few | TRBJ2-2 | TRBV6-2/TRBV6-3 | . | TGTGCCAGCGTTAGAGGGGGGACCGGGGAGCTGTTTTTT | CASVRGGTGELFF
many | TRBJ1-2 | TRBV27 | . | TGTGCCAGCAAAGGACAGTCGGGCTTCTATGGCTACACCTTC | CASKGQSGFYGYTF
. | TRBJ2-2 | TRBV15 | TRBD2 | TGTGCCACCAGCAGCTACTTAGCGGGACGGGACACCGGGGAGCTGTTTTTT | CATSSYLAGRDTGELFF
many | TRBJ2-1 | TRBV6-5 | TRBD1 | TGTGCCAGCAGTTACAGGACAGGCCAGCAGTTCTTC | CASSYRTGQQFF
. | TRBJ2-1 | TRBV28 | TRBD2 | TGTGCCAGCAGTTCCGTGACTAGCGGGGGGTTAAATGAGCAGTTCTTC | CASSSVTSGGLNEQFF
. | TRBJ1-2 | TRBV20-1 | . | TGCAGTGCTAGAGTAATGGGCGGCCACTATGGCTACACCTTC | CSARVMGGHYGYTF
many | TRBJ2-7 | TRBV29-1 | . | TGCAGCGTGCTCCGGGACCGCTTGACCTACGAGCAGTACTTC | CSVLRDRLTYEQYF
few | TRBJ1-5 | TRBV5-6 | . | TGTGCCAGCAGCCAAAATAGTCAGCCCCAGCATTTT | CASSQNSQPQHF
many | TRBJ1-1 | TRBV5-1 | . | TGCGCCAGCAGCTTAGGGCACACTGAAGCTTTCTTT | CASSLGHTEAFF
. | TRBJ1-1 | TRBV4-1 | . | TGCGCCAGCAGCCCAGGGGAGCGGAACACTGAAGCTTTCTTT | CASSPGERNTEAFF
. | TRBJ2-5 | TRBV7-7 | . | TGTGCTAGCAGCTTAGACTCCGGGGGCCAAGAGACCCAGTACTTC | CASSLDSGGQETQYF
once | TRBJ2-3 | TRBV7-3 | . | TGTGCCAGCAGCCCGTTTCAGGGAAATAAAGATACGCAGTATTTT | CASSPFQGNKDTQYF
few | TRBJ1-1 | TRBV20-1 | . | TGCAGTGCTCCTCGACAGGCCTTTAACACTGAAGCTTTCTTT | CSAPRQAFNTEAFF
once | TRBJ2-2 | TRBV12-3/TRBV12-4 | TRBD1 | TGTGCCAGCTCTTGGGACAGGGGGTTCACCGGGGAGCTGTTTTTT | CASSWDRGFTGELFF
. | TRBJ2-6 | TRBV7-9 | . | TGTGCCAGCCTCCGGGGGTCCGGGGCCAACGTCCTGACTTTC | CASLRGSGANVLTF
. | TRBJ2-7 | TRBV20-1 | . | TGCAGTGCCAAACAAGGGCTAGGGGCAGGGAACGAGCAGTACTTC | CSAKQGLGAGNEQYF
few | TRBJ1-5 | TRBV4-1 | . | TGCGCCAGCAGCCAAGATTTTCGTGTCGATCAGCCCCAGCATTTT | CASSQDFRVDQPQHF
few | TRBJ2-6 | TRBV5-1 | . | TGCGCCAGCGCCCCGGATGGTGGGGCCAACGTCCTGACTTTC | CASAPDGGANVLTF
. | TRBJ1-1 | TRBV20-1 | TRBD1 | TGCAGTGCTAGAGTAGTAGAGGGGGCGAGAGTTGAAGCTTTCTTT | CSARVVEGARVEAFF
many | TRBJ2-1 | TRBV20-1 | . | TGCAGCTTAGACGGACACCAGTTCTTC | CSLDGHQFF
many | TRBJ2-1 | TRBV20-1 | TRBD1 | TGCAGTGCTAGAAAGGGGGCTGCTGTCGATGAGCAGTTCTTC | CSARKGAAVDEQFF
few | TRBJ1-4 | TRBV12-3/TRBV12-4 | . | TGTGCCAGCAGTTTGGGGGACCATCCACCTGCAACTAATGAAAAACTGTTTTTT | CASSLGDHPPATNEKLFF
. | TRBJ2-7 | TRBV2 | TRBD2 | TGTGCCAGCAGTGAAGCGGGACTAGCGGGAGTGCCCTTATACGAGCAGTACTTC | CASSEAGLAGVPLYEQYF
few | TRBJ2-5 | TRBV20-1 | . | TGCAGTGCTAGAGGAAGAGACCAAGAGACCCAGTACTTC | CSARGRDQETQYF
many | TRBJ1-2 | TRBV29-1 | . | TGCAGCGTCTCGAGGGGGGATAGCGGCTACACCTTC | CSVSRGDSGYTF
. | TRBJ2-6 | TRBV6-2/TRBV6-3 | . | TGTGCCAGCAGCAACCTCAGGTCTGGGGCCAACGTCCTGACTTTC | CASSNLRSGANVLTF
few | TRBJ2-1 | TRBV7-2 | TRBD2 | TGTGCCAGCAGCTTAGGGGGAGGGAGTTTCAATGAGCAGTTCTTC | CASSLGGGSFNEQFF
many | TRBJ2-5 | TRBV12-3/TRBV12-4 | . | TGTGCCAGCAGCTTAGTGGGGACCCAGTACTTC | CASSLVGTQYF
. | TRBJ2-2 | TRBV20-1 | . | TGCAGTGCTAGAGATTTCGGGGAGCTGTTTTTT | CSARDFGELFF
many | TRBJ2-5 | TRBV5-6 | . | TGTGCCAGCAGCTTGTGGGGGATGGGAGAGACCCAGTACTTC | CASSLWGMGETQYF
few | TRBJ2-2 | TRBV5-1 | . | TGCGCCAGTGCAATTCAATTGGACAGCTTGAACACCGGGGAGCTGTTTTTT | CASAIQLDSLNTGELFF